The 27 T cell receptor beta chains given below trace back to one sample, sequenced in a study of CD8 T cell repertoires and HIV-1 epitope variants. Measured with immunoSEQ multiplex PCR; TCRdb has only the in-frame clones, and not every one. The sample has approximately 90,000 clones; around 67% are singletons. Sample: uncultured baseline CD8+ T cells from peripheral blood mononuclear cells (PBMCs). Every receptor here comes from a male donor with HIV.

This chain connects TRBV28 to TRBJ1-2, with no clear D. The V and J ends lost 4 bases and 6 bases respectively, with 15 bases between them. CDR3 size: 14 residues. Germline CDR1 reads MDHEN; CDR2 reads SYDVKM. CDR3 sequence: CASSSPPNMDGYTF. Here the CDR3 DNA reads TGTGCCAGCAGTTCCCCCCCGAATATGGATGGCTACACCTTC.

V usage is TRBV4-3 and J usage is TRBJ2-3; D unclear. Germline V CDR1 and CDR2: LGHNA, YSLEER. Trimming shortened V by 1 base and J by 0 bases, and 8 bases separated the two germline ends. This CDR3 comprises 15 residues. As DNA, the CDR3 is TGCGCCAGCAGCCAAGGATCCTTCAGCACAGATACGCAGTATTTT. Amino acids: CASSQGSFSTDTQYF.

V and J are TRBV11-2 and TRBJ2-1, with TRBD2 identical over 12 bases. This CDR3 is built from 18 residues. Per the germline V gene, CDR1 is SGHAT and CDR2 is FQNNGV. V was pared by 5 bases and J by 3 bases, with 11 bases of the junction left unmatched. The CDR3 region is CASSLRTSGNSFYNEQFF. Written as DNA, the CDR3 is TGTGCCAGCAGCCTCCGGACTAGCGGGAACAGTTTCTACAATGAGCAGTTCTTC.

The rearrangement joins TRBV5-1 to TRBJ1-1; unclear D gene. In germline, CDR1 is SGHRS, CDR2 YFSETQ. V shed 4 bases and J shed 4 bases, with 14 bases lying between them. The CDR3 consists of 14 residues. The CDR3: CASSVLGGGTEAFF. The DNA of the CDR3 is TGCGCCAGCAGCGTATTGGGCGGAGGCACTGAAGCTTTCTTT.

The chain combines TRBV7-9 with TRBJ2-1; D unclear. The V end was cut by 3 bases, the J end by 6 bases, with 15 bases between. CDR1 SEHNR and CDR2 FQNEAQ come from the germline V gene (reference sequence). This CDR3 comprises 15 residues. The CDR3 sequence is CASSLSTSSRNEQFF. The CDR3 coding sequence is TGTGCCAGCAGCTTGTCCACGAGCAGTCGCAATGAGCAGTTCTTC.

The count of this clone is one. The chain couples TRBV6-5 to TRBJ2-7; D may be TRBD1 (5 bases). The CDR3 is made up of 14 amino acids. With 2 bases removed from V and 2 bases from J, the gap between germline ends came to 10 bases. The germline CDR1 and CDR2 sequences are MNHEY and SVGAGI. CDR3 protein: CASSYGRATYEQYF. For the CDR3, the DNA is TGTGCCAGCAGTTACGGCAGGGCCACCTACGAGCAGTACTTC.

The J gene is TRBJ2-7, the V gene TRBV2, with 7 bases identical to TRBD1. After removal of 8 bases from V and 3 bases from J, the junction contained 1 base not matched to a gene. This CDR3 contains 11 residues. Germline CDR1 is SNHLY and CDR2 is FYNNEI. CDR3 sequence: CASRQGYEQYF. CDR3 DNA sequence: TGTGCCAGCCGACAGGGCTACGAGCAGTACTTC.

This clone has only a few counts. This chain connects TRBV29-1 to TRBJ1-2; maybe TRBD1 (5 bases). From germline, CDR1 is SQVTM and CDR2 ANQGSEA. This CDR3 has 12 residues. V lost 3 bases to trimming and J lost 2 bases, with 7 bases between them. CDR3 coding DNA: TGCAGCGTTGAGACAGAGAACTATGGCTACACCTTC. Amino acid sequence: CSVETENYGYTF.

This chain's CDR3 is CASSPGLQGEQYF. The CDR3 nucleotides read TGTGCCAGCAGCCCCGGACTCCAAGGAGAGCAGTACTTC. The chain is built from TRBV28 and TRBJ2-7, with a tentative D call TRBD2 (5 bases). This CDR3 contains 13 residues. CDR1 and CDR2 from the germline V gene are MDHEN and SYDVKM. The germline V and J ends were trimmed by 6 bases and 7 bases, with 16 bases remaining between them.

The gene calls are TRBV9 and TRBJ2-3, with D possibly being TRBD1 or TRBD2 (5 bases each). CDR1 is SGDLS, CDR2 YYNGEE, per germline. The V end lost 4 bases, the J end lost 2 bases, and 11 bases lay between the germline ends. This CDR3 is built from 14 residues. The CDR3 region has the DNA TGTGCCAGCAGCCGCTGGGGGACCACAGATACGCAGTATTTT. This sequence encodes CASSRWGTTDTQYF.

This clone has more than one count but fewer than ten. The chain uses TRBV27 and TRBJ2-3; D gene uncertain. V was clipped by 1 base and J by 2 bases, with 13 bases between them. The CDR3 spans 16 residues. Germline CDR1 is MNHEY and CDR2 is SMNVEV (reference sequence). CDR3 loop: CASSLWQAKATDTQYF. CDR3 nucleotides: TGTGCCAGCAGTTTATGGCAGGCCAAAGCCACAGATACGCAGTATTTT.

The rearrangement uses TRBV5-4 and TRBJ2-1; no clear D. This CDR3 region has 15 residues. Germline values: CDR1 SGHNT, CDR2 YYREEE (reference sequence). Trimming took off 1 base at V and 6 bases at J, with 14 bases between the two ends. Here the CDR3 DNA reads TGTGCCAGCAGCTTGACCGGAGTTTTGGCCAATGAGCAGTTCTTC. Its translation is CASSLTGVLANEQFF.

The chain carries TRBV15 and TRBJ2-7, with 9 positions matching TRBD1. V lost 5 bases to trimming and J lost 1 base; unmatched junction nucleotides: 9. Germline CDR1 reads LNHNV; CDR2 reads YYDKDF (reference sequence). CDR3 length equals 16 residues. CDR3 amino acids: CATSPLPGTGSYEQYF. Here the CDR3 DNA reads TGTGCCACCAGCCCCCTCCCAGGGACAGGGTCCTACGAGCAGTACTTC.

The chain combines TRBV5-1 with TRBJ2-1, with D tentatively TRBD2 (6 bases). The ends were cut back, 4 bases at V and 6 bases at J, with 17 bases in the middle. The CDR3 consists of 15 residues. Germline CDR1 reads SGHRS; CDR2 reads YFSETQ. The CDR3 is CASSPSGGSSNEQFF. In DNA, the CDR3 is TGCGCCAGCAGCCCCTCTGGAGGGAGCTCCAATGAGCAGTTCTTC.

The J gene is TRBJ1-5, the V gene TRBV7-8; D unresolved. Trimming cost V 4 bases and J 9 bases, with 19 bases left between them. This CDR3 is built from 15 residues. Per the germline V gene, CDR1 is SGHVS and CDR2 is FQNEAQ. For the CDR3, the DNA is TGTGCCAGCAGCTACATCAGCGACGGCCTCGGGCCCCAGCATTTT. Protein: CASSYISDGLGPQHF.

The count of this clone is one. This sequence joins TRBV10-3 and TRBJ2-7; either TRBD1 or TRBD2 may supply D (5 bases each). The length of the CDR3 is 11 residues. Germline V gene data show CDR1 as ENHRY and CDR2 as SYGVKD. Trimming shortened V by 8 bases and J by 0 bases, and 5 bases separated the two germline ends. In nucleotides, the CDR3 is TGTGCCATCGGGGGCTCCTACGAGCAGTACTTC. Encoded protein: CAIGGSYEQYF.

The chain uses TRBV5-8 and TRBJ1-1, with no clear D. This CDR3 is built from 14 residues. Germline CDR1 and CDR2: SGHTS and YDEGEE. Trimming shortened V by 6 bases and J by 1 base, and 13 bases separated the two germline ends. CDR3 loop: CASNLGLGNTEAFF. The CDR3 nucleotides are TGTGCCAGCAACCTTGGTTTGGGGAACACTGAAGCTTTCTTT.

The rearrangement uses TRBV19 and TRBJ2-3; 11 positions match TRBD2. Germline loops: CDR1 LNHDA, CDR2 SQIVND (reference sequence). This CDR3 region has 18 residues. Germline trimming cut 5 bases from V and 1 base from J; bases unmatched to any gene: 11. This chain's CDR3 is CASSLLAGGPLGTDTQYF. CDR3 coding DNA: TGTGCCAGTAGTTTGCTAGCGGGGGGACCTTTAGGCACAGATACGCAGTATTTT.

The V gene is TRBV6-4, the J gene TRBJ2-7; D not certain. Germline V gene lookup returns CDR1 MRHNA and CDR2 SNTAGT. The CDR3 runs 14 residues. V was clipped by 2 bases and J by 6 bases, with 14 bases between them. CDR3 nucleotides: TGTGCCAGCAGTGACGGTCGATTATCCCTCGAGCAGTACTTC. Translating gives CASSDGRLSLEQYF.

This clone is categorized as medium-sized. The V and J genes are TRBV19 and TRBJ1-5, with D unresolved. Germline V gene data show CDR1 as LNHDA and CDR2 as SQIVND (reference sequence). This CDR3 contains 14 residues. V lost 4 bases, J lost 1 base, and 8 bases lay in between. DNA of the CDR3: TGTGCCAGTAGTACGGCAAGGAGCAATCAGCCCCAGCATTTT. This sequence encodes CASSTARSNQPQHF.

This clone was detected only a few times. This chain uses TRBV29-1 with TRBJ2-7, with D unresolved. The germline V gene encodes CDR1 SQVTM and CDR2 ANQGSEA. Trimming stripped 4 bases from V and 7 bases from J, with 11 bases between. CDR3 length equals 11 residues. The CDR3 region has the DNA TGCAGCGTTGGGCAGGCGAGGGAGCAGTACTTC. Protein product: CSVGQAREQYF.

Details on this clone: Germline and junction disagree at one end, which may indicate a read error. This chain joins TRBV28 and TRBJ2-5; D unclear. The CDR3 consists of 13 residues. The germline CDR1 and CDR2 sequences are MDHEN and SYDVKM. CDR3 nucleotide sequence: TGTGCCAGCAGCCCAGGTGGCCAAAAGACCCAGTACTTC. Residues: CASSPGGQKTQYF.

The chain employs TRBV6-5 and TRBJ2-3; 14 nucleotides match TRBD2. This CDR3 is 14 amino acids long. Germline CDR1 reads MNHEY; CDR2 reads SVGAGI. J was trimmed by 11 bases and V by 6 bases; bases with no gene match: 7. CDR3 coding DNA: TGTGCCAGCAGCATCGGGACTAGCGGGGGTAGGCAGTATTTT. Translation gives CASSIGTSGGRQYF.

The chain uses TRBV5-1 and TRBJ2-1; tentative D call: TRBD2 (5 bases). The V gene's germline CDR1 is SGHRS and CDR2 YFSETQ. The CDR3 extends over 15 amino acids. The V gene lost 4 bases and the J gene lost 9 bases, with 20 bases spanning the gap. Here the CDR3 reads CASSPESRGGGEQFF. CDR3 nucleotide sequence: TGCGCCAGCAGCCCAGAATCTAGAGGAGGTGGTGAGCAGTTCTTC. Full variable domain (outside the CDR3, taken from reference TRBV5-1 and TRBJ2-1): KAGVTQTPRYLIKTRGQQVTLSCSPISGHRSVSWYQQTPGQGLQFLFEYFSETQRNKGNFPGRFSGRQFSNSRSEMNVSTLELGDSALYLCASSPESRGGGEQFFGPGTRLTVL.

The chain is built from TRBV6-1 and TRBJ2-7; D is unresolved. The CDR3 consists of 14 residues. With 0 bases removed from V and 5 bases from J, the gap between germline ends came to 11 bases. Per germline, CDR1 MNHNS and CDR2 SASEGT. The CDR3 DNA reads as TGTGCCAGCAGTGAAGCCCGGGCGCGCCACGAGCAGTACTTC. Its protein is CASSEARARHEQYF.

This chain uses TRBV19 with TRBJ2-1; D assignment may be TRBD1 or TRBD2 (5 bases each). The CDR3 has 12 amino acids. The germline V gene encodes CDR1 LNHDA and CDR2 SQIVND (reference sequence). The V gene lost 10 bases and the J gene lost 10 bases, with 17 bases spanning the gap. The chain's CDR3 is CATHPPRGEQFF. CDR3 DNA sequence: TGTGCCACCCACCCCCCCCGGGGCGAGCAGTTCTTC.

This sequence joins TRBV7-2 and TRBJ2-3, with 9 bases that match TRBD2. V was pared by 3 bases and J by 5 bases, with 3 bases of the junction left unmatched. The CDR3 runs 14 residues. Germline loops: CDR1 SGHTA, CDR2 FQGNSA. CDR3 sequence reads: CASSFAGGQDTQYF. The CDR3 bases are TGTGCCAGCAGCTTTGCGGGAGGGCAAGATACGCAGTATTTT.